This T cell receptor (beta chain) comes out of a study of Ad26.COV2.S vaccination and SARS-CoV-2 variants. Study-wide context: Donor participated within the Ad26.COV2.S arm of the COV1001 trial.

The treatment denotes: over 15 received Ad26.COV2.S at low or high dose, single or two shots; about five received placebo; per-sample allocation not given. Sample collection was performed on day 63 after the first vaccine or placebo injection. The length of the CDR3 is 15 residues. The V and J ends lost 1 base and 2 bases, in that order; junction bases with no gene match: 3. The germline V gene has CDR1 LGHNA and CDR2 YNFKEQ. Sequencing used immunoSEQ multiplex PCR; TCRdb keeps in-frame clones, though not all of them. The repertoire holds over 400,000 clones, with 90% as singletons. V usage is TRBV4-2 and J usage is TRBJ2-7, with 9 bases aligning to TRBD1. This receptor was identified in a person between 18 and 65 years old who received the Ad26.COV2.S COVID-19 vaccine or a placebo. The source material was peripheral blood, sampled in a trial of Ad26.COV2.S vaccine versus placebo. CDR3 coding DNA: TGTGCCAGCAGCCAAGGGACAGGGGCGACCTACGAGCAGTACTTC. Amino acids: CASSQGTGATYEQYF.